The rows below give T cell receptor beta chains drawn from one sample of a study of blood T cell repertoires in COVID-19. Measured with immunoSEQ multiplex PCR; TCRdb has only the in-frame clones, and not every one. The data show about 120,000 clones, around nine tenths seen once. The sequenced sample was peripheral blood. The receptors originated from a woman in her forties or fifties with acute or convalescent COVID-19. The CDR3 runs from the conserved cysteine through the conserved F or W. The order of the fields is D gene, J gene, clone size, V gene, CDR3 protein, CDR3 DNA. The D gene is left open where the match is weak. Clone size is given for some rows only: seen once, a few or many times, or a class if the clone is expanded.

- | TRBJ1-2 | once | TRBV11-2 | CASPNRYGYTF | TGTGCCAGTCCTAACCGCTATGGCTACACCTTC
TRBD1 | TRBJ1-1 | - | TRBV29-1 | CSVVTGVNTEAFF | TGCAGCGTTGTTACAGGGGTAAACACTGAAGCTTTCTTT
- | TRBJ2-5 | - | TRBV3-1/TRBV3-2 | CASSQVWETQGGETQYF | TGTGCCAGCAGCCAAGTGTGGGAGACACAGGGCGGTGAGACCCAGTACTTC
TRBD1 | TRBJ1-3 | - | TRBV19 | CASSPGQGGNTIYF | TGTGCCAGTAGCCCGGGACAGGGTGGAAACACCATATATTTT
TRBD1 | TRBJ1-2 | - | TRBV9 | CASSVGQGTYGYTF | TGTGCCAGCAGCGTAGGACAGGGTACCTATGGCTACACCTTC
- | TRBJ1-4 | - | TRBV5-6 | CASSLALEGGEKLFF | TGTGCCAGCAGCTTGGCCTTGGAAGGAGGTGAAAAACTGTTTTTT
TRBD1 | TRBJ1-6 | - | TRBV5-1 | CASSSGGSNSPLHF | TGCGCCAGCAGCTCAGGGGGTTCAAATTCACCCCTCCACTTT
TRBD2 | TRBJ2-5 | - | TRBV7-9 | CASSDSGSEETQYF | TGTGCCAGCAGTGATAGCGGGAGTGAGGAGACCCAGTACTTC
- | TRBJ1-2 | - | TRBV28 | CASSYALGGNIIYGYTF | TGTGCCAGCAGTTACGCGCTGGGGGGGAATATCATCTATGGCTACACCTTC
TRBD1 | TRBJ1-6 | once | TRBV7-9 | CASSLVTGEYSPLHF | TGTGCCAGCAGCTTAGTTACAGGGGAGTATTCACCCCTCCACTTT
TRBD2 | TRBJ2-5 | - | TRBV15 | CATSTASGYQETQYF | TGTGCCACCAGCACGGCTAGCGGGTACCAAGAGACCCAGTACTTC
- | TRBJ2-3 | - | TRBV25-1 | CASSDRWAQYF | TGTGCCAGCAGTGACAGGTGGGCGCAGTATTTT
- | TRBJ2-3 | - | TRBV5-1 | CASSRWGEDTQYF | TGCGCCAGCAGCAGATGGGGGGAAGATACGCAGTATTTT
- | TRBJ1-3 | - | TRBV6-5 | CASSQGSGNTIYF | TGTGCCAGCAGCCAGGGTTCTGGAAACACCATATATTTT
- | TRBJ2-1 | once | TRBV27 | CASSFGRDGEQFF | TGTGCCAGCAGTTTTGGCAGGGATGGTGAGCAGTTCTTC
- | TRBJ2-7 | - | TRBV7-8 | CASSLAPHTPSYEQYF | TGTGCCAGCAGCTTAGCGCCCCACACACCATCCTACGAGCAGTACTTC
- | TRBJ1-1 | few | TRBV7-2 | CASSSSLASTEAFF | TGTGCCAGCAGCTCCAGCCTAGCGAGCACTGAAGCTTTCTTT
TRBD2 | TRBJ2-3 | - | TRBV10-1 | CASSGTSGRSGSQYF | TGCGCCAGCAGTGGGACTAGCGGGAGATCTGGATCGCAGTATTTT
TRBD2 | TRBJ2-1 | - | TRBV10-2 | CASALWLAEGLLFF | TGCGCCAGCGCCTTGTGGCTAGCGGAGGGGTTGTTGTTCTTC
- | TRBJ1-2 | - | TRBV13 | CASSLEWEGYTF | TGTGCCAGCAGCCTGGAATGGGAGGGCTACACCTTC
- | TRBJ2-3 | once | TRBV25-1 | CASSDVERSTDTQYF | TGTGCCAGCAGTGATGTGGAGCGGAGCACAGATACGCAGTATTTT
- | TRBJ1-1 | once | TRBV27 | CASSLIREGTEAFF | TGTGCCAGCAGTTTAATTAGGGAGGGCACTGAAGCTTTCTTT
- | TRBJ1-2 | - | TRBV6-2/TRBV6-3 | CASSSTSGNGYGYTF | TGTGCCAGCAGTTCAACATCGGGGAATGGCTATGGCTACACCTTC
- | TRBJ2-7 | - | TRBV18 | CASSRKDDNEQYF | TGTGCCAGCTCACGAAAAGACGACAACGAGCAGTACTTC
- | TRBJ2-2 | - | TRBV5-1 | CASSFRQTGELFF | TGCGCCAGCAGCTTTCGACAGACCGGGGAGCTGTTTTTT
TRBD2 | TRBJ2-7 | - | TRBV18 | CASSPPAGVDEQYF | TGTGCCAGCTCACCACCGGCGGGAGTGGACGAGCAGTACTTC
- | TRBJ1-1 | - | TRBV12-3/TRBV12-4 | CATGVVTEAFF | TGTGCCACCGGGGTGGTCACTGAAGCTTTCTTT
- | TRBJ1-4 | - | TRBV4-2 | CASSPGRDGEKLFF | TGTGCCAGCAGTCCGGGGAGGGACGGGGAAAAACTGTTTTTT
- | TRBJ1-1 | - | TRBV10-3 | CAINRGPQRNTEAFF | TGTGCCATTAACCGTGGGCCCCAGAGGAACACTGAAGCTTTCTTT
- | TRBJ2-7 | - | TRBV9 | CASTLPSHRAYEQYF | TGTGCCAGCACCCTACCCAGCCACCGGGCCTACGAGCAGTACTTC
- | TRBJ1-4 | - | TRBV6-5 | CASSSTGSEKLFF | TGTGCCAGCAGTTCCACAGGTTCCGAAAAACTGTTTTTT
TRBD1 | TRBJ1-3 | many | TRBV4-2 | CASSQVRTGAGNTIYF | TGTGCCAGCAGCCAAGTTCGGACAGGGGCAGGAAACACCATATATTTT
TRBD2 | TRBJ2-7 | few | TRBV11-3 | CASSLGLASYEQYF | TGTGCCAGCAGCTTGGGACTAGCGTCCTACGAGCAGTACTTC
TRBD2 | TRBJ2-1 | - | TRBV7-3 | CASSKGLAHSSYNEQFF | TGTGCCAGCAGCAAGGGACTAGCGCATAGCTCCTACAATGAGCAGTTCTTC
- | TRBJ1-1 | - | TRBV5-1 | CASSPILDTEAFF | TGCGCCAGCAGCCCAATACTCGACACTGAAGCTTTCTTT
- | TRBJ2-7 | - | TRBV4-3 | CASSPGEGGHYEQYF | TGCGCCAGCAGCCCAGGGGAGGGGGGACACTACGAGCAGTACTTC
TRBD1 | TRBJ2-5 | - | TRBV2 | CASSPGTGEETQYF | TGTGCCAGCAGCCCCGGGACAGGGGAAGAGACCCAGTACTTC
TRBD1 | TRBJ2-5 | - | TRBV18 | CASSPTGTETQYF | TGTGCCAGCTCACCGACAGGGACAGAGACCCAGTACTTC
- | TRBJ2-5 | few | TRBV18 | CASSPPGRDQETQYF | TGTGCCAGCTCACCACCGGGCAGGGACCAAGAGACCCAGTACTTC
TRBD2 | TRBJ2-7 | - | TRBV3-1/TRBV3-2 | CASSPGLAGNTYEQYF | TGTGCCAGCAGCCCGGGACTAGCGGGCAATACCTACGAGCAGTACTTC
- | TRBJ2-3 | - | TRBV19 | CASSSGSTDTQYF | TGTGCCAGTAGTAGCGGGAGCACAGATACGCAGTATTTT
- | TRBJ1-2 | - | TRBV9 | CASSATVGQPGYTF | TGTGCCAGCAGCGCAACCGTCGGACAGCCAGGCTACACCTTC